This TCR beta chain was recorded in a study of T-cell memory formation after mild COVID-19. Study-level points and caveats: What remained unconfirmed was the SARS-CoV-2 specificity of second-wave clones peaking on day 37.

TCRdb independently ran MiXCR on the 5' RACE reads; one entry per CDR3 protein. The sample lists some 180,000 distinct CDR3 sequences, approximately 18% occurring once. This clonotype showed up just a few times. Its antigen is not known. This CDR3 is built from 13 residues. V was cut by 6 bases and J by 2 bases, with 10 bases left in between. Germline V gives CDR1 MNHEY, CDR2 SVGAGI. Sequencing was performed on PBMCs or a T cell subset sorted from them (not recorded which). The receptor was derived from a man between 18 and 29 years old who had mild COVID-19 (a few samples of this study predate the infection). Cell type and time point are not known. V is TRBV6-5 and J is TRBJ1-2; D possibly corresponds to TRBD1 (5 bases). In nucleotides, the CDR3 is TGTGCCAGCAGAAGGGACGGAAACTATGGCTACACCTTC. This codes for CASRRDGNYGYTF.